This TCR beta chain originates from a study of cytomegalovirus exposure and HLA in healthy donors. Study in general: About 80 million unique TCRs from HLA-typed donors made up an early data release. Out of about 410 genotyped donors, 81% belonged to the Caucasian-associated ancestry cluster. Broader study findings: Presence/absence analysis assumed near-uniform sequencing depth across donors.

The CDR3 loop spans 17 amino acids. Germline-derived CDR1 and CDR2 are LGHNA and YNFKEQ. The trim removed 1 base at V and 7 bases at J, leaving 11 bases unmatched. PCR amplification relied on 60 Vbeta primers (plus 13 Jbeta primers). The protocol was immunoSEQ multiplex PCR, while the TCRdb copy is restricted to in-frame clones and leaves out a portion. Here the sample spans fewer than 250,000 clones, 65% to 90% being singletons. A word on this clone: Antigen specificity is unknown.

This sequence joins TRBV4-2 and TRBJ2-1, with 9 bases matching TRBD2. The receptor was derived from a girl between 5 and 17 years old in good health and CMV-seronegative. Material: PBMCs. CDR3 DNA sequence: TGTGCCAGCAGCCAAGGCCCTGTGTTAGCGGGAGTGAATGAGCAGTTCTTC. The encoded protein is CASSQGPVLAGVNEQFF.